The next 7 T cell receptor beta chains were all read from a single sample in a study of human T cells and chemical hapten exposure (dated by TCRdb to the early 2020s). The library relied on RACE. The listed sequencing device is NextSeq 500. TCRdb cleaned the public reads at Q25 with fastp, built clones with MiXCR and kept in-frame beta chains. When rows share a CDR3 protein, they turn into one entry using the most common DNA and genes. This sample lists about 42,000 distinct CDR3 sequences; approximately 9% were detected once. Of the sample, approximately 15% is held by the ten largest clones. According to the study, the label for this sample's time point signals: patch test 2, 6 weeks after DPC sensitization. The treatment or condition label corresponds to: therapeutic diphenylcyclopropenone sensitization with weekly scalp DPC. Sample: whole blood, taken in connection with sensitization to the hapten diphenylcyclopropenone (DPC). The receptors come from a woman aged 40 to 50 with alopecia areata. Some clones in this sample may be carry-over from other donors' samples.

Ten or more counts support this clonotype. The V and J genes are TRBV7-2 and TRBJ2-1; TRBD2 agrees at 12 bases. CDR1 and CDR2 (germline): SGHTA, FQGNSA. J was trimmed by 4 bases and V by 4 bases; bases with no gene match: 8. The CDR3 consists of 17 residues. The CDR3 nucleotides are TGTGCCAGCAGCTCCCCTCGACTAGCGGGGGCATACAATGAGCAGTTCTTC. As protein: CASSSPRLAGAYNEQFF.

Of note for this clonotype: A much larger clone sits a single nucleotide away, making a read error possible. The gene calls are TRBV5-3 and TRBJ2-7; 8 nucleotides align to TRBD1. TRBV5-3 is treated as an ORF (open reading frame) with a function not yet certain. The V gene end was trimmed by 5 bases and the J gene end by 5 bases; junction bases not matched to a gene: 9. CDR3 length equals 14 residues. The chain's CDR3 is CARRIQGGLHEQYF. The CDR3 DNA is TGTGCCAGAAGGATACAGGGGGGCCTCCACGAGCAGTACTTC.

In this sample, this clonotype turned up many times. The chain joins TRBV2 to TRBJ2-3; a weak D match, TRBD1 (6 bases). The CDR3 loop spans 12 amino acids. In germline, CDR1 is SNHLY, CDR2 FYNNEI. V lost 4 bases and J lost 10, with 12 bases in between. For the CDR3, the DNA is TGTGCCAGCAGTGTCCGGCAGGGGTCGCAGTATTTT. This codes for CASSVRQGSQYF.

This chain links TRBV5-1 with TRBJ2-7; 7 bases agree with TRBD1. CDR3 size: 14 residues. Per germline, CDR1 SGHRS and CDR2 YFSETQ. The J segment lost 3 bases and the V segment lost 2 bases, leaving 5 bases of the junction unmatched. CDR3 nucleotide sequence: TGCGCCAGCAGCTTAGAGGGGGCCTTCTACGAGCAGTACTTC. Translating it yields CASSLEGAFYEQYF.

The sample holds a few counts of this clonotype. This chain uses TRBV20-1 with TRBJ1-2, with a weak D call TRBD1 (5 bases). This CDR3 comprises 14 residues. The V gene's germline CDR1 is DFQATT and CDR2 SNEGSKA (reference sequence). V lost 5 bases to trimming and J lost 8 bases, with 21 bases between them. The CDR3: CSAGFAGAHHGYTF. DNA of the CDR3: TGCAGTGCTGGGTTTGCCGGGGCCCATCACGGCTACACCTTC.

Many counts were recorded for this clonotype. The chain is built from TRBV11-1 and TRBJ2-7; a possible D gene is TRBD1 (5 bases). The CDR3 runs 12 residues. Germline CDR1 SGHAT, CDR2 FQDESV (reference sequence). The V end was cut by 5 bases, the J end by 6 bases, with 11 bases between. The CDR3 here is CASSPSQGEQYF. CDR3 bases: TGTGCCAGCAGCCCAAGTCAGGGCGAGCAGTACTTC. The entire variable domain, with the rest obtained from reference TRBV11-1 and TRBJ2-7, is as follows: EAEVAQSPRYKITEKSQAVAFWCDPISGHATLYWYRQILGQGPELLVQFQDESVVDDSQLPKDRFSAERLKGVDSTLKIQPAELGDSAMYLCASSPSQGEQYFGPGTRLTVT.

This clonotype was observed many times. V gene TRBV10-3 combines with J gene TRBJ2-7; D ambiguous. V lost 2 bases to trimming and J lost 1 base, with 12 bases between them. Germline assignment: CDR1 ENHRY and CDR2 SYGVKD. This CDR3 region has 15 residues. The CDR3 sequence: CAISEGVLTSYEQYF. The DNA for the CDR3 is TGTGCCATCAGTGAGGGAGTATTAACTTCCTACGAGCAGTACTTC.